The rows below give T cell receptor beta chains drawn from one sample of a study of cytomegalovirus exposure and HLA in healthy donors. Profiled with immunoSEQ multiplex PCR; TCRdb holds only in-frame clones, not every one. The sample has 200,000 to 250,000 clones, approximately 80% seen once; the top ten hold less than 8.5%. Sample: PBMCs. The source of these receptors is an older woman in good health and CMV-seropositive. The CDR3 runs from the conserved cysteine through the conserved F or W. A D gene is named only where the DNA matches it firmly. A clone size is listed for some rows: how often the clone was seen (once, few, many), or a class if it is expanded.

V gene	D gene	clone size	J gene	CDR3 protein	CDR3 DNA
TRBV2	NA	NA	TRBJ1-2	CASSARLDGYTF	TGTGCCAGCAGCGCAAGACTAGATGGCTACACCTTC
TRBV4-1	TRBD2	NA	TRBJ2-3	CASTLAGGPVDTQYF	TGCGCCAGCACATTAGCGGGAGGGCCGGTAGATACGCAGTATTTT
TRBV6-5	NA	NA	TRBJ2-3	CASSERGYTDTQYF	TGTGCCAGCAGTGAACGCGGTTACACAGATACGCAGTATTTT
TRBV29-1	NA	NA	TRBJ1-5	CSVSQGNSNQPQHF	TGCAGCGTTTCTCAGGGAAATAGCAATCAGCCCCAGCATTTT
TRBV10-3	TRBD1	NA	TRBJ1-2	CATAGTGSSGYTF	TGTGCCACTGCTGGGACAGGGTCCTCTGGCTACACCTTC
TRBV28	TRBD2	NA	TRBJ2-1	CASSSGLAGANYNEQFF	TGTGCCAGCAGTTCGGGACTAGCGGGAGCGAACTACAATGAGCAGTTCTTC
TRBV7-3	TRBD1	NA	TRBJ1-1	CASSLDRATNTEAFF	TGTGCCAGCAGTTTGGACAGGGCGACGAACACTGAAGCTTTCTTT
TRBV7-2	TRBD2	once	TRBJ2-1	CASSLGPRGRVGEQFF	TGTGCCAGCAGCTTAGGGCCGCGCGGGAGGGTTGGTGAGCAGTTCTTC
TRBV7-9	NA	NA	TRBJ1-6	CASSFSSYNSPLHF	TGTGCCAGCAGCTTTAGCTCCTATAATTCACCCCTCCACTTT
TRBV5-1	TRBD1	NA	TRBJ2-7	CASSSGQGRYEQYF	TGCGCCAGCAGCTCGGGACAGGGACGATACGAGCAGTACTTC
TRBV7-9	TRBD2	NA	TRBJ2-1	CASSFPRLAGGPNEQFF	TGTGCCAGCAGCTTCCCTCGACTAGCGGGAGGGCCTAATGAGCAGTTCTTC
TRBV6-1	TRBD1	once	TRBJ2-1	CASNSRGQGVWEQFF	TGTGCCAGCAATTCTAGGGGACAGGGAGTTTGGGAGCAGTTCTTC
TRBV7-9	NA	NA	TRBJ1-2	CASSEGRLSYTF	TGTGCCAGCAGCGAGGGGAGGCTTAGCTACACCTTC
TRBV28	NA	NA	TRBJ2-3	CATIIGRGPLYF	TGTGCCACCATCATAGGGCGGGGCCCGCTGTATTTT
TRBV7-9	TRBD2	NA	TRBJ2-1	CASSLGEGPYNEQFF	TGTGCCAGCAGCTTAGGGGAGGGCCCCTACAATGAGCAGTTCTTC
TRBV4-2	TRBD1	NA	TRBJ1-4	CASSRTGTEYEKLFF	TGTGCCAGCAGCCGCACCGGGACAGAGTATGAAAAACTGTTTTTT
TRBV5-1	TRBD1	NA	TRBJ2-2	CASSITGGTGELFF	TGCGCCAGCAGTATTACAGGGGGCACCGGGGAGCTGTTTTTT
TRBV5-6	TRBD2	NA	TRBJ2-1	CASSFTGLAGGNEQFF	TGTGCCAGCAGTTTCACGGGACTAGCGGGCGGCAATGAGCAGTTCTTC
TRBV14	TRBD2	NA	TRBJ2-5	CASSLWTSGKETQYF	TGTGCCAGCAGCCTGTGGACTAGCGGGAAAGAGACCCAGTACTTC
TRBV2	NA	NA	TRBJ2-7	CASSATEIYEQYF	TGTGCCAGCAGTGCGACTGAAATCTACGAGCAGTACTTC
TRBV28	NA	NA	TRBJ2-3	CASRGGISSTDTQYF	TGTGCCAGCAGAGGAGGGATCTCTAGCACAGATACGCAGTATTTT
TRBV6-5	NA	NA	TRBJ2-1	CASGFGDASYNEQFF	TGTGCCAGCGGGTTCGGAGACGCCTCCTACAATGAGCAGTTCTTC
TRBV19	NA	NA	TRBJ1-4	CASSMPGEGIREKLFF	TGTGCCAGTAGTATGCCGGGAGAGGGTATTCGCGAAAAACTGTTTTTT
TRBV5-5	NA	NA	TRBJ1-1	CASREPGRRNTEAFF	TGTGCCAGCAGGGAACCGGGGAGGAGAAACACTGAAGCTTTCTTT
TRBV9	TRBD1	once	TRBJ1-5	CASSPPGQVNQPQHF	TGTGCCAGCAGCCCCCCCGGACAGGTCAATCAGCCCCAGCATTTT
TRBV20-1	NA	NA	TRBJ2-3	CSASSTDTQYF	TGCAGTGCTAGTTCGACAGATACGCAGTATTTT
TRBV28	NA	NA	TRBJ2-2	CASSFYTLDRRDGELFF	TGTGCCAGCAGTTTCTACACGTTGGACAGGCGGGACGGGGAGCTGTTTTTT
TRBV9	TRBD1	NA	TRBJ2-7	CASSVGQGAYEQYF	TGTGCCAGCAGCGTGGGACAGGGGGCGTACGAGCAGTACTTC
TRBV5-1	NA	NA	TRBJ2-6	CASSLESSGVIGANVLTF	TGCGCCAGCAGCTTGGAATCATCGGGAGTGATAGGGGCCAACGTCCTGACTTTC
TRBV28	NA	NA	TRBJ1-1	CASSEQGRGTEAFF	TGTGCCAGCAGTGAACAGGGCCGGGGCACTGAAGCTTTCTTT
TRBV30	TRBD1	NA	TRBJ1-2	CAWESGQGGYGYTF	TGTGCCTGGGAATCGGGACAGGGGGGATATGGCTACACCTTC
TRBV6-6	TRBD1	NA	TRBJ2-7	CASVLGQGAREQYF	TGTGCCAGCGTCTTGGGACAGGGGGCGCGGGAGCAGTACTTC
TRBV5-1	TRBD1	once	TRBJ1-1	CASMRQGDGWNTEAFF	TGCGCCAGCATGAGACAGGGCGACGGCTGGAACACTGAAGCTTTCTTT
TRBV19	TRBD2	NA	TRBJ2-7	CASSITEIAGSSYEQYF	TGTGCCAGTAGTATCACCGAAATAGCGGGGAGCTCCTACGAGCAGTACTTC
TRBV21-1	NA	few	TRBJ1-5	CASSPSGDRNNQPQHF	TGTGCCAGCAGCCCGTCGGGGGACAGGAACAATCAGCCCCAGCATTTT
TRBV18	NA	NA	TRBJ1-5	CASSRQVDQPQHF	TGTGCCAGCTCACGACAGGTGGATCAGCCCCAGCATTTT
TRBV5-6	TRBD1	NA	TRBJ1-1	CASSRDRRNTEAFF	TGTGCCAGCAGCAGGGACAGGAGGAACACTGAAGCTTTCTTT
TRBV19	NA	NA	TRBJ2-6	CASSLQQMISGANVLTF	TGTGCCAGTAGTCTCCAACAGATGATCTCTGGGGCCAACGTCCTGACTTTC
TRBV5-1	NA	NA	TRBJ2-7	CASSLAFGGEQYF	TGCGCCAGCAGCTTGGCCTTCGGGGGCGAGCAGTACTTC
TRBV10-1	TRBD2	NA	TRBJ2-3	CASSGTSGPPDTQYF	TGCGCCAGCAGTGGGACTAGCGGGCCGCCAGATACGCAGTATTTT
TRBV5-1	TRBD1	NA	TRBJ2-5	CASSLGGQGPTGRETQYF	TGCGCCAGCAGCTTGGGGGGACAGGGGCCAACTGGTAGGGAGACCCAGTACTTC
TRBV11-2	NA	NA	TRBJ1-1	CASSLQNTEAFF	TGTGCCAGCAGCTTACAGAACACTGAAGCTTTCTTT
TRBV5-1	TRBD1	NA	TRBJ2-5	CASSPRTGRETQYF	TGCGCCAGCAGCCCTCGGACAGGGCGGGAGACCCAGTACTTC
TRBV2	TRBD1	NA	TRBJ1-5	CASSVTGTGGTSNQPQHF	TGTGCCAGCAGTGTTACCGGGACAGGGGGCACGAGCAATCAGCCCCAGCATTTT
TRBV9	NA	NA	TRBJ1-1	CASSVSAGVYTEAFF	TGTGCCAGCAGCGTCAGTGCAGGGGTTTATACTGAAGCTTTCTTT
TRBV28	TRBD1	NA	TRBJ2-5	CASRGGQGRGETQYF	TGTGCCAGCAGAGGCGGACAGGGAAGGGGAGAGACCCAGTACTTC
TRBV7-9	NA	few	TRBJ1-5	CASSLGRDYSNQPQHF	TGTGCCAGCAGCTTGGGTCGGGACTATAGCAATCAGCCCCAGCATTTT
TRBV6-5	NA	NA	TRBJ2-1	CASTPETSGYNEQFF	TGTGCCAGCACCCCTGAGACTAGTGGCTACAATGAGCAGTTCTTC
TRBV25-1	TRBD2	NA	TRBJ2-3	CASSERLAGVTDTQYF	TGTGCCAGCAGTGAAAGACTAGCGGGAGTAACAGATACGCAGTATTTT